This T cell receptor beta chain comes out of a study of blood T cell repertoires in COVID-19. Study in general: The cDNA or gDNA used as material had been derived from T cells, B-cell-depleted T cells, or PBMCs.

Notes on this clone: The identical CDR3 is also encoded by other nucleotide sequences in the sample.

Germline loops: CDR1 GTSNPN, CDR2 SVGIG (reference sequence). Trimming pared 2 bases from V and 4 bases from J, leaving 5 bases between. There are 11 residues in the CDR3. Sequencing was performed with immunoSEQ multiplex PCR; in TCRdb, only in-frame clones are kept and a portion is missing. Seen here are under 250,000 clones, roughly 88% observed once, and the top ten hold about 2.9%. Exposed volunteers were people who met a COVID-19 case within 2 weeks before study entry. The genes are TRBV30 and TRBJ1-2, with D hard to call. The sequence was collected from a woman aged 40 to 55 who had been exposed to COVID-19. What was sequenced was PBMCs or T cells enriched from blood (not recorded which). CDR3 loop: CAWSPGYGYTF. The CDR3 nucleotides are TGTGCCTGGAGTCCCGGCTATGGCTACACCTTC.